This TCR beta chain was found in a study of blood T cell repertoires in COVID-19. Overall study: COVID-19 samples, acute and convalescent, were from the United States, Italy and Spain. T cells, B-cell-depleted T cells, or PBMCs supplied cDNA or gDNA.

Seattle's cohort entered during active infection and was followed longitudinally. Original handling: Reference gene primers were amplified, and this amplification served to estimate nucleated cell counts. Profiling relied on immunoSEQ multiplex PCR, and the TCRdb table lists in-frame clones only, not all of them. V, J and clone size are those of that table, while D and trimming were read from the DNA. The repertoire holds about 200,000 clones, with 85% to 90% as singletons. This CDR3 has 16 amino acids. V gave up 5 bases and J gave up 0 bases, with 16 bases separating them. Germline values: CDR1 MNHNY, CDR2 SVGAGI (reference sequence).

The sequencing input was peripheral blood. The TCR comes from a woman aged 45-59 years with COVID-19, enrolled during active disease. V and J are TRBV6-6 and TRBJ1-1, with D possibly being TRBD1 (6 bases). CDR3 coding DNA: TGTGCCAGCAGTACATATGAGCAGGGGCTGAACACTGAAGCTTTCTTT. It specifies CASSTYEQGLNTEAFF.